This T cell receptor (beta chain) was sequenced in a study of cytomegalovirus exposure and HLA in healthy donors. On the study more broadly: As an earlier analysis found, around 190 million T cells yielded about 120 million unique TCR beta sequences. Study observations and caveats: A later analysis revealed that TCR association rates differed between HLA loci, peaking at DRB1 and bottoming out at HLA-C.

CDR3 length equals 10 residues. About this clone itself: Its antigen is undetermined.

PCR was performed using 60 Vbeta and 13 Jbeta primers. The table came from immunoSEQ multiplex PCR; TCRdb's copy has only in-frame clones and leaves some out. The table has approximately 220,000 clones, roughly four fifths seen once. The rearrangement links TRBV7-5 to TRBJ1-2. TRBV7-5 is deemed a pseudogene. Sequencing was performed on PBMCs. This TCR came from a girl aged 5-17 years in good health and CMV-seronegative. CDR3 protein: CASLGPGGEF. The CDR3 DNA follows: TGTGCCAGCTTAGGGCCCGGGGGGGAATTC.